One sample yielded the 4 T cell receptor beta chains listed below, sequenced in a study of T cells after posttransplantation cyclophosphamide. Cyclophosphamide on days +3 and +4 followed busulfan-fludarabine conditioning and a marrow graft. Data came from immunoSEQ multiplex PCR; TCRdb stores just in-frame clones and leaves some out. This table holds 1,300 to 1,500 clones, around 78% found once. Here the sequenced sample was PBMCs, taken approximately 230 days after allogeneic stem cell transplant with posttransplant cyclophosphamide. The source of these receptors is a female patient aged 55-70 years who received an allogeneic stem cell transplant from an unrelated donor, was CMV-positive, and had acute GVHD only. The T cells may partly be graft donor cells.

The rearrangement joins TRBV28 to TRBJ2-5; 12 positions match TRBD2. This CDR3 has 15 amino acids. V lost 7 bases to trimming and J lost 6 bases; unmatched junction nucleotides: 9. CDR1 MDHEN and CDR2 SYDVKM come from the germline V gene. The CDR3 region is CASKTSGGPSKTQYF. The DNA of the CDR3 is TGTGCCAGCAAAACTAGCGGGGGGCCCTCGAAGACCCAGTACTTC.

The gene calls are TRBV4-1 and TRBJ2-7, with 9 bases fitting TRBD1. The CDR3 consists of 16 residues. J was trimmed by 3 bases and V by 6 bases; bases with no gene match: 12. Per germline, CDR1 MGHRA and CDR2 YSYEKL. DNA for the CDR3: TGCGCCAGCAGTCCACTTCTGGGACAGGGCGTCTACGAGCAGTACTTC. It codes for CASSPLLGQGVYEQYF.

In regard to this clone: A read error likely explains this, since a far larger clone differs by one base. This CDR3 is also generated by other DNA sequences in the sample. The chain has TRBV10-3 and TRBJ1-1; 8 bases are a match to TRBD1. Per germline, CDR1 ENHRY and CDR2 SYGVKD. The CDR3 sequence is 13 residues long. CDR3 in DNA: TGTGCCATCATCCGACAGGGGAGCACTGAAGCCTTCTTT. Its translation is CAIIRQGSTEAFF.

CDR3 DNA sequence: TGTGCCATCAGTGGACAGGCTAGAAACACCGGGGAGCTGTTTTTT. Residues: CAISGQARNTGELFF. This chain uses TRBV10-3 with TRBJ2-2; weak D call: TRBD1 (6 bases). This CDR3 is 15 amino acids long. V lost 4 bases to trimming and J lost 2 bases, with 11 bases between them. Germline V CDR1 and CDR2: ENHRY, SYGVKD.